This record looks at one T cell receptor (beta chain) sequence and its context. Its antigen is not known. The entry originates in a study of T cell repertoires in cytomegalovirus infection. V was clipped by 1 base and J by 1 base, with 5 bases between them. In germline, CDR1 is DFQATT, CDR2 SNEGSKA (reference sequence). The CDR3 spans 14 residues. TCRdb re-analysed the reads in MiXCR, keeping a single row per CDR3 protein. This table holds roughly 730,000 distinct CDR3 sequences, around 31% found once. The rearrangement links TRBV20-1 to TRBJ2-6, with D unclear. This TCR was recovered from a human donor in good health (CMV status not recorded). Some clones in this sample may be carry-over from other donors' samples. Sequences were derived from cultured PBMCs, sampled from culture after CMV antigen stimulation. CDR3 coding DNA: TGCAGTGCTAGAGTGGGTTCTGGGGCCAACGTCCTGACTTTC. Its translation is CSARVGSGANVLTF.